This T cell receptor (beta chain) was sequenced in a study of blood T cell repertoires in COVID-19. On the study more broadly: Researchers got acute and convalescent COVID-19 samples from the United States, Italy and Spain.

The V and J ends lost 4 bases and 5 bases respectively, with 12 bases between them. This CDR3 comprises 14 residues. CDR1 is SGHNT and CDR2 is YYREEE in the germline V gene (reference sequence). Using immunoSEQ multiplex PCR, the repertoire was profiled, and TCRdb retains in-frame clones only, with some absent. The table has 190,000 or so clones, around 82% seen once. The sequenced sample was PBMCs or T cells enriched from blood (not recorded which). The receptor was derived from a man in his forties who had recovered from COVID-19. The V gene is TRBV5-4, the J gene TRBJ1-4; tentatively, D is TRBD1 (5 bases). The CDR3 reads CASSQDIGNEKLFF. The CDR3 DNA reads TGTGCCAGCAGCCAGGACATTGGAAATGAAAAACTGTTTTTT. Based on the CDR3 plus reference TRBV5-4 and TRBJ1-4, the full variable domain is ETGVTQSPTHLIKTRGQQVTLRCSSQSGHNTVSWYQQALGQGPQFIFQYYREEENGRGNFPPRFSGLQFPNYSSELNVNALELDDSALYLCASSQDIGNEKLFFGSGTQLSVL.